This T cell receptor (beta chain) was identified in a study of cytomegalovirus exposure and HLA in healthy donors (dated by TCRdb to the late 2010s). As for the study more broadly: In an earlier analysis of several hundred of the donors, 276 Gb of sequence data and approximately 120 million unique TCR beta sequences from roughly 180 million T cells were reported. Typing coverage differed by locus: A, B, C, DRB1 and DQB1 were typed in roughly 620-630 donors, DQA1 in roughly 510, DPA1 in around 600, and DPB1 in about 450. The study used immunosequencing to profile the T cell repertoires of approximately 630 subjects and linked those repertoires to cytomegalovirus serostatus. The later analysis used no new phenotypic data to find candidate immune exposures, relying instead on TCR beta sequences and their occurrence across donors. HLA typing covered class I and class II loci at four-digit resolution. Donor age, sex, ethnicity and CMV serostatus were compiled alongside the repertoire data. On average, around 240,000 unique TCR beta nucleotide sequences were sequenced per donor among some 420 genotyped donors of the cohort, with about 19% of those sequences being non-productive. All discovery cohort repertoires had been generated using a single sequencing platform. The study was designed to test whether signatures of past pathogen exposure could be identified by cataloging public T cell receptors. A separate validation cohort of roughly 130 different subjects was used in addition to the roughly 700-subject first cohort. To predict cytomegalovirus infection status, the study combined high-throughput TCR immunosequencing, statistical association of individual TCRs with disease status, and machine learning. Among the roughly 400 genotyped donors, more than 70% belonged to the genetic ancestry cluster associated with self-reported Caucasian donors. A later analysis re-examined previously published TCR beta repertoires from 610 or so donors and added high-resolution HLA genotyping to investigate patterns of TCR occurrence. Approximately 300 gigabases of sequencing data and around 80 million unique TCR sequences made up an early release that covered 640 HLA-typed donors. Because of strong linkage in the cohort, 4 to 6 DR-DQ haplotypes were treated as single units for association and clustering. In a later genetic analysis, genome-wide SNP genotypes for 398 of the 666 donors were used, and that subset was treated as a discovery cohort. An earlier analysis of roughly 580 of the donors used high-throughput TCR beta sequencing to judge whether each TCR beta V gene segment behaved as functional or pseudogenic.

Study-wide conclusions, independent of this receptor: In a later analysis, the rate of TCR association differed among HLA loci, with DRB1 alleles having the most associated TCRs and HLA-C alleles having the fewest. Because counts were too low, roughly 16 rarely observed V segments, including chromosome 9 orphons, were excluded from the earlier analysis of 500 to 700 of the donors. Cytomegalovirus status was reported to be diagnosed by the classifier with high specificity and sensitivity in both the original and validation cohorts. A later analysis found that most CMV-associated TCR beta chains appeared HLA-restricted, with HLA associations seemingly driven largely by CMV exposure. Roughly uniform sequencing depth across donors was assumed in presence/absence analyses, although this assumption may not hold. At a false discovery rate of 0.05, a later analysis linked approximately 18,000 TCR beta sequences to specific HLA alleles. Correlated functional status among segregating V segments might reflect linkage disequilibrium, but an unknown experimental factor could not be ruled out. Three of the identified cytomegalovirus-associated TCR beta chains were confirmed in vitro to be specific for cytomegalovirus antigens. A total of about 180 TCR beta chains were listed by the study as associated with cytomegalovirus. The only immune exposure information available for the cohort was CMV serostatus. The authors suggested that the approach could potentially be extended to other disease states and immunological phenotypes. A cluster of highly shared sequence variants was judged likely to represent a technical artifact of the sequencing pipeline. A later analysis found that HLA-associated TCR beta chains were more clonally expanded and had lower generation probabilities than equally common non-associated chains. V-gene and J-gene trimming of TCR beta chains was associated with a missense DCLRE1C variant in a later genetic analysis, and the association was replicated in an independent cohort. Strong co-occurrence of HLA alleles, especially DR and DQ, made assigning TCR associations to individual alleles difficult. An earlier analysis of some 590 of the donors showed that most TCR beta V segments appeared in productive rearrangements either about 87% or about 30% of the time, which broadly matched IMGT annotations. This cohort had only TCR beta chains sequenced, and the lack of alpha or paired-chain data limited which features could be detected. HLA typing was unavailable for some donors at each locus, so association tests used only the typed subset. A later analysis reported that several top co-occurrence clusters appeared linked to parvovirus B19, influenza, CMV and Epstein-Barr virus. According to a later genetic analysis, donors in an Asian-associated ancestry cluster had fewer N-insertions in productive TCRs than the approximately 650-donor mean. Because the 87-base-pair reads could not distinguish some IMGT-functional V segments, including TRBV6-2 and TRBV6-3, those segments were excluded. Most TCR sequences were seen in very few donors, while some public TCRs were found in many individuals. A further reported finding was that TCR beta sequences accurately predicted the HLA-A and HLA-B alleles for most subjects in the first cohort.

The library was generated by the immunoSEQ multiplex PCR assay. For the multiplex PCR, a mixture combining 60 forward primers for TCR Vbeta segments and 13 reverse primers for TCR Jbeta segments was used. A multiplex PCR assay on genomic DNA amplified the CDR3 region of rearranged TCR beta genes. On the Illumina HiSeq System, the amplified TCR beta libraries were sequenced as 87-base-pair reads. In the original analysis: Across the 700 or so repertoires, a later analysis counted tens of millions of unique TCR beta chains, 8.5 million to 12 million of which were shared by at least two donors. To remove PCR and sequencing errors, raw reads were error-corrected and collapsed into unique sequences using a nearest-neighbor algorithm that merged closely related sequences. V, D and J gene segments were assigned by aligning CDR3 sequences to IMGT reference sequences. For a sequence to be retained, a match of at least six nucleotides was required to both a V gene segment and a J gene segment. A rearrangement counted as productive if the CDR3 had no stop codons and remained in frame with V and J, and every other rearrangement counted as non-productive. CDR3 was defined according to IMGT convention as the region running from the second conserved V-encoded cysteine to the conserved J-encoded phenylalanine. Sequences without an unambiguous match to a single V gene segment were excluded from the earlier analysis of over 500 of the donors. An earlier analysis of several hundred of the donors called V segments functional above 56.7% productive rearrangements and segregating when the between-donor standard deviation exceeded 5%. To diagnose cytomegalovirus status from the catalog of TCR beta chain sequences, a statistical classification framework was built. V and J gene assignment, in a later analysis, came from comparing TCR nucleotide sequences with IMGT/GENE-DB human TR gene sequences. In a later analysis, CDR3 sequences and most-parsimonious VDJ recombination scenarios were assigned using the TCRdist pipeline. A later analysis defined each TCR beta chain by its CDR3 amino acid sequence plus V-gene family, and excluded reads lacking a unique V-gene family. A later analysis removed roughly 590 highly shared, low-generation-probability nucleotide sequences to deal with suspected cross-contamination and a sequencing artifact. A later analysis calculated a clonal expansion index for each public chain from normalized within-repertoire ranks of inferred template counts. Generation probabilities in a later analysis came from a VDJ recombination model fitted to out-of-frame rearrangements, and those results were checked against IGoR. In a later analysis, hypergeometric tests were used to score TCR-TCR, TCR-HLA and TCR-CMV co-occurrence, with a repertoire-size bias correction applied to TCR pairs. A later analysis estimated false discovery rates by permuting HLA or CMV assignments 20 times. In a later analysis, co-occurring TCRs were grouped using DBSCAN, with TCRdist sequence similarity added in when clustering inside HLA-allele-positive subsets. Repertoires with fewer than 30,000 or more than 120,000 public chains were left out of co-occurrence clustering, as were a few repertoires with anomalous nucleotide sharing. Here the immuneACCESS table is served through TCRdb, limited to in-frame sequences with V and J called. Missing clones are a known gap in these copies; in checked studies unresolved V genes cover under half, and the rest lacks a known reason. V and J calls and clone size come straight from that table; D and trimming were deduced from the DNA. The sample table records 95,000 to 150,000 clones; around 85% of these occur just once. In total, the top ten clones hold 2.1% of the sample.

The cysteine opens and the phenylalanine closes a CDR3 of 17 amino acids. Solely the CDR3 DNA is kept, with 51 bases framed from the first base. Trimming accounts for 5 bases at V and 5 bases at J, while the number of junction bases matched to no gene is 15. For CDR1 and CDR2, the germline V gene lists MGHRA and YSYEKL. A note on this clone: Its target antigen remains unknown. The record has no base qualities; no much larger clone is one base away.

The cohort consisted of 600 or so healthy bone marrow donors. Cohort members were all nominally healthy when sampled, although unrecorded immune exposures were likely present. The donor tested CMV seronegative and was one of the 352 seronegative cohort members. Each donor provided a peripheral blood sample, and peripheral blood mononuclear cells were used for TCR beta sequencing. Genomic DNA was extracted from the blood cell samples with the Qiagen DNeasy Blood Extraction Kit. The clonotype comes from a man aged 25-40 years in good health and CMV-seronegative. The chain is made from TRBV4-1 and TRBJ2-1, and TRBD2 aligns with 7 junction nucleotides. Sequences were obtained from PBMCs. The CDR3: CASSARRASGRNNEQFF. Read as DNA, the sequence is TGCGCCAGCAGCGCCCGCCGGGCTAGCGGCCGAAACAATGAGCAGTTCTTC.